What follows are 27 T cell receptor beta chains derived from one specimen sequenced in a study of T cell responses to AZD1222 COVID-19 vaccine. Here immunoSEQ multiplex PCR was the method, and the copy in TCRdb shows in-frame clones only, minus some. The table shows approximately 130,000 clones, with roughly 85% occurring only once. Sequencing was performed on peripheral blood, taken 28 days after the second dose of the MenACWY control vaccine. These TCRs come from an adult who received the MenACWY meningococcal vaccine as a control.

The CDR3 nucleotides are TGTGCCAGCAGCCAAGACGCGAGCCAGTACTTC. Translated, it gives CASSQDASQYF. The chain is built from TRBV4-2 and TRBJ2-5; the D is unclear. This CDR3 is built from 11 residues. V was clipped by 0 bases and J by 10 bases, with 6 bases between them. CDR1 and CDR2 (germline): LGHNA, YNFKEQ.

There are a few counts of this clone. This chain connects TRBV10-1 to TRBJ2-2; TRBD2 might be the D (5 bases). The V end was cut by 3 bases, the J end by 5 bases, with 13 bases between. The CDR3 runs to 15 residues. CDR1 is WNHNN, CDR2 SYGVQD, per germline (reference sequence). Here the CDR3 reads CASSETGGPTGELFF. CDR3 DNA sequence: TGCGCCAGCAGTGAAACGGGCGGGCCGACCGGGGAGCTGTTTTTT.

This chain uses TRBV3-1 (or the pseudogene TRBV3-2) with TRBJ1-2, with TRBD1 matching 8 bases. The J segment lost 7 bases and the V segment lost 5 bases, leaving 15 bases of the junction unmatched. CDR3 length: 16 residues. Germline CDR1 and CDR2: LGHDT and YNNKEL (reference sequence). CDR3 residues: CASSFTRPDRVVGYTF. DNA for the CDR3: TGTGCCAGCAGCTTTACCCGACCGGACAGGGTGGTTGGCTACACCTTC.

The J gene is TRBJ1-1, the V gene TRBV5-1; D is unresolved. V was cut by 4 bases and J by 1 base, with 8 bases left in between. Germline CDR1 reads SGHRS; CDR2 reads YFSETQ. This CDR3 is 13 amino acids long. The CDR3 loop is CASSTGRNTEAFF. In nucleotides, the CDR3 is TGCGCCAGCAGCACCGGACGGAACACTGAAGCTTTCTTT.

The chain's CDR3 is CASSLAAPGTDTQYF. The CDR3 region has the DNA TGCGCCAGCAGCTTGGCAGCCCCGGGCACAGATACGCAGTATTTT. The chain is built from TRBV5-1 and TRBJ2-3; D uncertain. Germline assignment: CDR1 SGHRS and CDR2 YFSETQ. This CDR3 has 15 amino acids. V gave up 0 bases and J gave up 1 base, with 9 bases separating them. Filled out from reference TRBV5-1 and TRBJ2-3, the complete variable domain reads KAGVTQTPRYLIKTRGQQVTLSCSPISGHRSVSWYQQTPGQGLQFLFEYFSETQRNKGNFPGRFSGRQFSNSRSEMNVSTLELGDSALYLCASSLAAPGTDTQYFGPGTRLTVL.

This rearrangement joins TRBV7-6 to TRBJ1-3; D uncertain. The CDR3 has 12 residues. Trimming shortened V by 5 bases and J by 10 bases, and 12 bases separated the two germline ends. Germline lookup yields CDR1 SGHVS and CDR2 FNYEAQ. CDR3 sequence reads: CASSPPGQTIYF. CDR3 bases: TGTGCCAGCAGCCCCCCTGGTCAAACCATATATTTT.

The genes are TRBV5-6 and TRBJ1-2, with 7 bases identical to TRBD1. The germline gives CDR1 SGHDT, CDR2 YYEEEE. The J segment lost 3 bases and the V segment lost 5 bases, leaving 7 bases of the junction unmatched. The CDR3 runs to 14 residues. CDR3 in DNA: TGTGCCAGCAGTCCCCGACAGGGCCACTATGGCTACACCTTC. This gives the protein CASSPRQGHYGYTF.

This sequence joins TRBV7-8 and TRBJ1-2; 8 bases align to TRBD1. Looked up from germline, CDR1 is SGHVS and CDR2 is FQNEAQ. This CDR3 is built from 15 residues. Trimming at V came to 5 bases and at J to 3 bases, leaving 8 bases not matched to a gene. The CDR3 protein is CASSPRDRSHYGYTF. CDR3 DNA sequence: TGTGCCAGCAGCCCAAGGGACAGGTCACACTATGGCTACACCTTC. The complete variable domain, with remaining parts taken from reference TRBV7-8 and TRBJ1-2, reads GAGVSQSPRYKVAKRGQDVALRCDPISGHVSLFWYQQALGQGPEFLTYFQNEAQLDKSGLPSDRFFAERPEGSVSTLKIQRTQQEDSAVYLCASSPRDRSHYGYTFGSGTRLTVV.

CDR3 DNA sequence: TGTGCCAGCAGTGAATGGGGACAGGGGGCGATGAACACTGAAGCTTTCTTT. As protein: CASSEWGQGAMNTEAFF. The V gene is TRBV6-1, the J gene TRBJ1-1, with 12 positions matching TRBD1. CDR3 length: 17 amino acids. V lost 2 bases to trimming and J lost 0 bases; unmatched junction nucleotides: 4. Germline V gives CDR1 MNHNS, CDR2 SASEGT.

V usage is TRBV11-2 and J usage is TRBJ1-1; D possibly corresponds to TRBD1 (5 bases). Germline V gene data show CDR1 as SGHAT and CDR2 as FQNNGV. This CDR3 spans 11 amino acids. V lost 5 bases and J lost 7, with 8 bases in between. Written as DNA, the CDR3 is TGTGCCAGCAGCCCGGGACTTGAAGCTTTCTTT. Its translation: CASSPGLEAFF.

The V and J genes are TRBV6-6 and TRBJ1-3, with 7 bases aligning to TRBD1. Trimming took 6 bases from V and 4 from J; bases not matched to a gene: 6. The germline V gene has CDR1 MNHNY and CDR2 SVGAGI (reference sequence). This CDR3 contains 14 residues. The CDR3 here is CASSTGTVGNTIYF. Written as DNA, the CDR3 is TGTGCCAGCAGCACCGGGACAGTCGGAAACACCATATATTTT.

The chain couples TRBV6-5 to TRBJ1-1, with D perhaps matching TRBD1 (6 bases). V was cut by 0 bases and J by 10 bases, with 9 bases left in between. Germline CDR1 reads MNHEY; CDR2 reads SVGAGI. This CDR3 is built from 12 residues. The CDR3 loop reads CASSYSQGRAFF. The CDR3 DNA reads TGTGCCAGCAGTTACTCACAGGGACGAGCTTTCTTT.

The chain employs TRBV2 and TRBJ2-7; possibly TRBD2 for D (5 bases). The CDR3 runs 16 residues. Germline-derived CDR1 and CDR2 are SNHLY and FYNNEI. Trimming stripped 6 bases from V and 0 bases from J, with 18 bases between. CDR3 DNA sequence: TGTGCCAGCAGGAGAAGGGCCGCGGAGGTCTCCTACGAGCAGTACTTC. Encoded protein: CASRRRAAEVSYEQYF.

The V gene is TRBV6-5, the J gene TRBJ1-2; TRBD1 matches 8 bases. The length of the CDR3 is 15 residues. Trimming took 2 bases from V and 6 from J; bases not matched to a gene: 8. In germline, CDR1 is MNHEY, CDR2 SVGAGI. The CDR3 loop reads CASSYIGTGRDGYTF. The CDR3 bases are TGTGCCAGCAGTTACATCGGGACAGGTCGGGATGGCTACACCTTC.

The J gene is TRBJ2-1, the V gene TRBV19; D is uncertain. Trimming shortened V by 5 bases and J by 7 bases, and 9 bases separated the two germline ends. The germline gives CDR1 LNHDA, CDR2 SQIVND (reference sequence). This CDR3 comprises 12 residues. The CDR3 loop reads CASSFLGNEQFF. The CDR3 region has the DNA TGTGCCAGTAGTTTCCTGGGGAATGAGCAGTTCTTC.

J is TRBJ1-2 and V is TRBV6-5, with a weak D call TRBD1 (6 bases). Germline lookup yields CDR1 MNHEY and CDR2 SVGAGI. Trimming left V 5 bases short and J 8 bases short, with 18 bases between. The CDR3 covers 14 residues. The CDR3, as DNA: TGTGCCAGCAGTCTCGGGACATTGACGGGGGGCTACACCTTC. Its protein product is CASSLGTLTGGYTF.

The rearrangement uses TRBV29-1 and TRBJ1-1, with D possibly matching TRBD1 (5 bases). Germline V gives CDR1 SQVTM, CDR2 ANQGSEA. V shed 5 bases and J shed 4 bases, with 14 bases lying between them. The CDR3 runs 13 residues. The CDR3 DNA is TGCAGCGTTAGCAGGGAGGTAGGCACTGAAGCTTTCTTT. It specifies CSVSREVGTEAFF.

The rearrangement joins TRBV28 to TRBJ1-2; TRBD1 aligns across 10 bases. Trimming cost V 6 bases and J 3 bases; bases outside gene matches: 4. Germline assignment: CDR1 MDHEN and CDR2 SYDVKM. The CDR3 length is 14 residues. CDR3 in DNA: TGTGCCAGCAGCCGGGGACAGGGGTACTATGGCTACACCTTC. This translates into CASSRGQGYYGYTF.

The chain employs TRBV19 and TRBJ1-2; 8 bases line up with TRBD1. Germline CDR1 is LNHDA and CDR2 is SQIVND (reference sequence). The ends lost 6 bases at V and 2 bases at J; junction bases unmatched: 8. There are 15 residues in the CDR3. CDR3 bases: TGTGCCAGTAGCCTGGGGCAGGGGGCGAACTATGGCTACACCTTC. It encodes CASSLGQGANYGYTF.

The rearrangement links TRBV3-1 (or the pseudogene TRBV3-2) to TRBJ1-1; perhaps TRBD1 as D (6 bases). CDR3 size: 14 residues. V lost 5 bases and J lost 1, with 11 bases in between. Germline V gene sequence: CDR1 LGHDT, CDR2 YNNKEL (reference sequence). The CDR3: CASSFHRANTEAFF. The CDR3 DNA is TGTGCCAGCAGCTTTCACAGGGCGAACACTGAAGCTTTCTTT.

This clone was detected once. The chain links TRBV12-5 to TRBJ2-7; perhaps TRBD1 as D (7 bases). The ends were cut back, 1 base at V and 5 bases at J, with 15 bases in the middle. Germline loops: CDR1 LGHNT, CDR2 FRNRAP. The CDR3 is 15 residues long. In nucleotides, the CDR3 is TGTGCTAGTGGTTTGGGGACAACCAGGGGGGACGAGCAGTACTTC. This gives the protein CASGLGTTRGDEQYF.

The chain combines TRBV5-4 with TRBJ1-1; possibly TRBD1 for D (6 bases). The germline V gene encodes CDR1 SGHNT and CDR2 YYREEE (reference sequence). This CDR3 has 15 residues. V gave up 10 bases and J gave up 3 bases, with 22 bases separating them. In DNA, the CDR3 is TGTGCCGGAGTAAAACGGGGGCTCGGAGACACTGAAGCTTTCTTT. Its translation is CAGVKRGLGDTEAFF.

The chain joins TRBV18 to TRBJ1-6, with D unresolved. The CDR3 totals 20 residues. The V gene's germline CDR1 is KGHSH and CDR2 LQKENI. The germline V and J ends were trimmed by 1 base and 4 bases, with 23 bases remaining between them. As DNA, the CDR3 is TGTGCCAGCTCACCACTCAAACGGGAGGGATATTCCGCTTATAATTCACCCCTCCACTTT. Its protein is CASSPLKREGYSAYNSPLHF.

This chain joins TRBV18 and TRBJ1-5; 7 bases map to TRBD1. Germline CDR1 and CDR2: KGHSH and LQKENI. This CDR3 has 16 residues. V shed 6 bases, J shed 7 bases, and the junction held 15 bases outside the gene matches. The CDR3 protein is CASSPLTGTESQPQHF. The CDR3 DNA reads as TGTGCCAGCTCTCCGTTGACAGGGACGGAAAGCCAGCCCCAGCATTTT.

The chain combines TRBV9 with TRBJ2-3, with D maybe TRBD1 (6 bases). Germline V lookup: CDR1 SGDLS, CDR2 YYNGEE. Trimming took 2 bases from V and 4 from J, leaving 14 bases between them. CDR3 size: 15 residues. This CDR3 is CASSVSNRESDTQYF. The DNA of the CDR3 is TGTGCCAGCAGCGTGTCCAACAGGGAGTCAGATACGCAGTATTTT.

V and J are TRBV21-1 and TRBJ1-1; TRBD1, the D gene given by the table, was not confirmed from the DNA. TRBV21-1 constitutes a pseudogene. This CDR3 comprises 18 residues. The CDR3 is CASSKVGGSGGVNTEAFF. The CDR3 DNA follows: TGTGCCAGCAGCAAAGTGGGTGGGTCAGGGGGCGTGAACACTGAAGCTTTCTTT.

This clone was seen a handful of times. This sequence joins TRBV15 and TRBJ1-1, with 9 bases fitting TRBD1. This CDR3 region has 14 residues. The J segment lost 8 bases and the V segment lost 2 bases, leaving 6 bases of the junction unmatched. Germline loops: CDR1 LNHNV, CDR2 YYDKDF (reference sequence). DNA for the CDR3: TGTGCCACCAGCAGAAAAAACGGACAGGGGGAAGCTTTCTTT. It specifies CATSRKNGQGEAFF.